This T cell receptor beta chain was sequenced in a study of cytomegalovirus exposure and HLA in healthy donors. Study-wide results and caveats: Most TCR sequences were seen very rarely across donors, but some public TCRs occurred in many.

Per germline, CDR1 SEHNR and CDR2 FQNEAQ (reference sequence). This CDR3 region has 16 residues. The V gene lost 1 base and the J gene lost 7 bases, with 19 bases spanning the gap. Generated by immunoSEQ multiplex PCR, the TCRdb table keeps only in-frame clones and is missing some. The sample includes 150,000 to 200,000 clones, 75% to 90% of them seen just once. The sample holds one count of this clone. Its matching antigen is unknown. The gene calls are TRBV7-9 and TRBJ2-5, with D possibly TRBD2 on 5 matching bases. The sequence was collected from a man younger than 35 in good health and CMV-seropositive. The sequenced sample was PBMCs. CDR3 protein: CASSLETEPGVRTQYF. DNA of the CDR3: TGTGCCAGCAGCTTAGAGACCGAGCCCGGGGTTCGGACCCAGTACTTC.